The clone carrying this T cell receptor beta chain was counted many times. Library preparation tagged each individual cDNA molecule with a unique molecular identifier. TCRdb re-analysed the RACE reads in MiXCR, keeping a single row per CDR3 protein. The table has 300,000 to 350,000 distinct CDR3 sequences, roughly 6.9% seen once. Time point denoted: patch test 1, 2 weeks after DPC sensitization. The treatment was: therapeutic diphenylcyclopropenone sensitization with weekly scalp DPC. This sample stems from a study of human T cells and chemical hapten exposure. The germline V gene has CDR1 DFQATT and CDR2 SNEGSKA (reference sequence). The CDR3 extends over 13 amino acids. The V and J ends lost 6 bases and 0 bases respectively, with 12 bases between them.

The receptor comes from a woman under 30 with alopecia areata. Some clones in this sample may be carry-over from other donors' samples. The genes are TRBV20-1 and TRBJ2-7, with a possible D match to TRBD2 (6 bases). The sample here was whole blood, taken in connection with sensitization to the hapten diphenylcyclopropenone (DPC). CDR3: CSAPGLSSYEQYF. CDR3 coding DNA: TGCAGTGCCCCGGGACTCAGCTCCTACGAGCAGTACTTC.